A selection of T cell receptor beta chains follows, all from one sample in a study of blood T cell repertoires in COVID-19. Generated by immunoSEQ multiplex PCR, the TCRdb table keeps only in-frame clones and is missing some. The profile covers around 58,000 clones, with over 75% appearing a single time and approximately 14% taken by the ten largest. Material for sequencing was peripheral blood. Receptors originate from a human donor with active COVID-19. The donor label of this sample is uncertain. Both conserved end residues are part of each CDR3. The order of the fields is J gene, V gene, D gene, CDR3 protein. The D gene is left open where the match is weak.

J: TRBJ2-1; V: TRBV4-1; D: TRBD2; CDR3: CASSQDGRVNNEQFF
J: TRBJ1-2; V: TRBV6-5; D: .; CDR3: CASTVLPADYGYTF
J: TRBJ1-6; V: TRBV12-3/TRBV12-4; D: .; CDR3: CASRNRALALHF
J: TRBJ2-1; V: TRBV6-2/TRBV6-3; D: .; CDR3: CASSPPYGGAVNEQFF
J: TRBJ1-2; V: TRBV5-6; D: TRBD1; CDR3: CASSLGTGYYGYTF
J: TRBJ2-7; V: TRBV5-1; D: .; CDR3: CASSPGTSSYEQYF
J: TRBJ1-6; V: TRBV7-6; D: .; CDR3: CASSRRAGYNSPLHF
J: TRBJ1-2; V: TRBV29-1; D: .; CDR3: CSVVGGAGGYTF
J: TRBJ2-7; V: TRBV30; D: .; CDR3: CAWTLKEAYEQYF
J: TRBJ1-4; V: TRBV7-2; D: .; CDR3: CASRFTGGEKLFF
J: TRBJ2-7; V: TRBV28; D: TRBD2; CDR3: CASSPLLAGLTYEQYF
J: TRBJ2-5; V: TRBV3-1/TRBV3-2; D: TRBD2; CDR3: CASSTGTSGSATETQYF
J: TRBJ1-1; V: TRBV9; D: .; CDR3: CASSVVTGEAFF
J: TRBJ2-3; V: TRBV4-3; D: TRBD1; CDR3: CASSPGGAATDTQYF
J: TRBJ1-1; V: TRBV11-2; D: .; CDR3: CASSSPRRDKNTEAFF
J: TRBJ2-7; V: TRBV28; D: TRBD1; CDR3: CASSQWTGAYEQYF
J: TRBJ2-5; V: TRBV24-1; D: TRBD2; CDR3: CATSDARGGETQYF
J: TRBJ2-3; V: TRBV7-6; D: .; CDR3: CASSPSGASTDTQYF
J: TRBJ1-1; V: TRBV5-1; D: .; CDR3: CASSLSGVGNTEAFF
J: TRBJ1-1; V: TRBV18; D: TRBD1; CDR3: CASSPRRDRGMNTEAFF
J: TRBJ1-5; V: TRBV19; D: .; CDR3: CASSISGNLIDQPQHF
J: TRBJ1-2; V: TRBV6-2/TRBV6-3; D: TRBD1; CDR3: CASSQGTGGFYTF
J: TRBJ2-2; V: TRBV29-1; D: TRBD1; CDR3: CSVGQYANTGELFF
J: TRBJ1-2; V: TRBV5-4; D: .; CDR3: CASSLAWQDYGYTF
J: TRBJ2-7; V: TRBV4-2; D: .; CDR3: CASSQGEDNSYEQYF